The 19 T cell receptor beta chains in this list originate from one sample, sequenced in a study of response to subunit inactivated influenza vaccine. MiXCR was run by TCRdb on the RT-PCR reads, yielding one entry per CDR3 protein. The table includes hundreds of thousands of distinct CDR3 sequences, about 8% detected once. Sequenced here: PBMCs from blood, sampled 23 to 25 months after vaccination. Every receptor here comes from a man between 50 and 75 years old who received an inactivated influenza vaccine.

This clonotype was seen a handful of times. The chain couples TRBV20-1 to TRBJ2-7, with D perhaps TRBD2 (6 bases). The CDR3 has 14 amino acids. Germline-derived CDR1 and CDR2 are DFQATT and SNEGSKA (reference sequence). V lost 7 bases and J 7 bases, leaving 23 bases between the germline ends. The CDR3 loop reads CSVQGGTAVGEQYF. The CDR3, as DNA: TGCAGTGTTCAGGGCGGGACGGCGGTCGGGGAGCAGTACTTC.

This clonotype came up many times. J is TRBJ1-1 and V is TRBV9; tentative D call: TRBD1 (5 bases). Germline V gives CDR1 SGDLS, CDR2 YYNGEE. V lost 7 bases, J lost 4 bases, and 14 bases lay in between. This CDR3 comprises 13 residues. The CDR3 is CASAAGRITEAFF. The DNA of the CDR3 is TGTGCCAGCGCCGCAGGGAGAATCACTGAAGCTTTCTTT.

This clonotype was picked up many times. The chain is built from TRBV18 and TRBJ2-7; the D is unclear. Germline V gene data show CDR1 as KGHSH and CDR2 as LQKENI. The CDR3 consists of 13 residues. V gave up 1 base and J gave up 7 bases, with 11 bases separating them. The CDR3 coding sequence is TGTGCCAGCTCACCACAAGAGACGCGGGAGCAGTACTTC. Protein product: CASSPQETREQYF.

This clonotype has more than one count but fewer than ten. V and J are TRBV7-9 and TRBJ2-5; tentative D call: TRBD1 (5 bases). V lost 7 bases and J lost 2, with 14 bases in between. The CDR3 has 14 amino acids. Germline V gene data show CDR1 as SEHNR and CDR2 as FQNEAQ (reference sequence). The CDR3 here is CASTRGREQETQYF. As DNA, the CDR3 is TGTGCCAGCACCCGTGGCAGGGAACAAGAGACCCAGTACTTC.

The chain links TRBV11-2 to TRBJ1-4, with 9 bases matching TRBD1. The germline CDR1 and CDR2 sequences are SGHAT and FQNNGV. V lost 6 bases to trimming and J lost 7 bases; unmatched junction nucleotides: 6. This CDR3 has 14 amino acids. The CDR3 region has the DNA TGTGCCAGCAGGAAGGACAGGGGATTTGAAAAACTGTTTTTT. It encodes CASRKDRGFEKLFF.

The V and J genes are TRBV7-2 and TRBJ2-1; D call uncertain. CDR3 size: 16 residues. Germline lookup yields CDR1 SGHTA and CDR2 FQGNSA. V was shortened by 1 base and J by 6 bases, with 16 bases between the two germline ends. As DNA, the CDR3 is TGTGCCAGCAGCTTAGTACGAGCCTTGGGCCGCAATGAGCAGTTCTTC. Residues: CASSLVRALGRNEQFF.

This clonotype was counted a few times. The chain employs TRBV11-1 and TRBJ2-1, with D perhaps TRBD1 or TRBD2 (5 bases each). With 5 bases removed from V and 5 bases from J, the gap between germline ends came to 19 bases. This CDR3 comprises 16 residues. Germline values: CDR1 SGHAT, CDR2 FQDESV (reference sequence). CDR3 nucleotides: TGTGCCAGCAGCCAACCCCCCGGGGCGGCGGACAATGAGCAGTTCTTC. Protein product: CASSQPPGAADNEQFF.

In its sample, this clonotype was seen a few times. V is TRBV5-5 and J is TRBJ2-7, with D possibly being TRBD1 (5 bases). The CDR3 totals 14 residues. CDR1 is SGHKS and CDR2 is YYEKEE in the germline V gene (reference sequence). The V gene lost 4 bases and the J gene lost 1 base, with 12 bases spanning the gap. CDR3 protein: CASSAVGLSYEQYF. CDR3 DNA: TGTGCCAGCAGCGCTGTGGGGCTGTCCTACGAGCAGTACTTC.

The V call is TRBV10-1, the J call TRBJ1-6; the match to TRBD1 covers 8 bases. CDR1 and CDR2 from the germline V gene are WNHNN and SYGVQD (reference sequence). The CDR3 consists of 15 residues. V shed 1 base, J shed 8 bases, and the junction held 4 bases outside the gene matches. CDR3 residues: CASSELTGEDSPLHF. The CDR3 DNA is TGCGCCAGCAGTGAGTTGACAGGGGAAGATTCACCCCTCCACTTT.

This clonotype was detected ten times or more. The DNA for the CDR3 is TGTGCCAGCAGCTTAGACGGGGGGGCTTATTTTGACAATGAGCAGTTCTTC. Translated, it gives CASSLDGGAYFDNEQFF. The rearrangement links TRBV7-8 to TRBJ2-1; 8 positions agree with TRBD2. The germline V gene encodes CDR1 SGHVS and CDR2 FQNEAQ. The CDR3 length is 17 residues. The trim removed 1 base at V and 5 bases at J, leaving 10 bases unmatched.

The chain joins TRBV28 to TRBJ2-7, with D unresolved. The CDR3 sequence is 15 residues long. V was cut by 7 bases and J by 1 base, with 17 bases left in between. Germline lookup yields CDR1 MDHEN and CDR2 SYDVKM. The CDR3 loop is CASISPAPGSYEQYF. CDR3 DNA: TGTGCCAGCATCTCCCCCGCCCCCGGGTCCTACGAGCAGTACTTC.

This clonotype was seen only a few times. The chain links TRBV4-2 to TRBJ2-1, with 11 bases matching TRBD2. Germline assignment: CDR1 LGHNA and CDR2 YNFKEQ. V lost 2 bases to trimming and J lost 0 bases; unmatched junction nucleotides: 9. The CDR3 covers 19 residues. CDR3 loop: CASSQTGTSGPSSYNEQFF. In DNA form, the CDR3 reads TGTGCCAGCAGCCAAACCGGGACTAGCGGTCCTAGCTCCTACAATGAGCAGTTCTTC.

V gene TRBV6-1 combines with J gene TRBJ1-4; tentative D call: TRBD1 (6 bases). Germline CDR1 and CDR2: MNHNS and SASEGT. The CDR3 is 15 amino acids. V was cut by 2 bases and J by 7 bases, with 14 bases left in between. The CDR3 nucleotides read TGTGCCAGCAGTGAATCAGGGGTCGCGGGTGAAAAACTGTTTTTT. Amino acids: CASSESGVAGEKLFF.

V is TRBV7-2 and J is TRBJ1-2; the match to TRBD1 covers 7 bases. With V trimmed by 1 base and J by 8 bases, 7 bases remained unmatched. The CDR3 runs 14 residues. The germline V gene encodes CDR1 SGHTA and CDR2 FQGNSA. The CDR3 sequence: CASSLGGGAPGYTF. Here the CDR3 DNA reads TGTGCCAGCAGCTTAGGAGGGGGCGCGCCAGGCTACACCTTC.

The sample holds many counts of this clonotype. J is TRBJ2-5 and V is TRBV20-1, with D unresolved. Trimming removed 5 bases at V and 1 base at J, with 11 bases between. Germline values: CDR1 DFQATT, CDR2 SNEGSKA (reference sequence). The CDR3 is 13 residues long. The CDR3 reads CSARPWSQETQYF. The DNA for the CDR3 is TGCAGTGCTCGCCCGTGGAGCCAAGAGACCCAGTACTTC.

The CDR3 DNA sequence: TGTGCCAGCGGTGGACTACCGGGACAGGGACCCCTCGAGCAGTACTTC. Its protein product is CASGGLPGQGPLEQYF. The rearrangement links TRBV25-1 to TRBJ2-7; 9 bases are a match to TRBD1. Germline trimming cut 8 bases from V and 6 bases from J; bases unmatched to any gene: 17. Germline CDR1 is MGHDK and CDR2 is SYGVNS. This CDR3 has 16 residues.

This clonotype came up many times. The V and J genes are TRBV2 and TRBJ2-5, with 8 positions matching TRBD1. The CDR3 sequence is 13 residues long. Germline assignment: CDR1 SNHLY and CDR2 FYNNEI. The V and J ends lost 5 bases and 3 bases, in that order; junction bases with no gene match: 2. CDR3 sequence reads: CASSTDREETQYF. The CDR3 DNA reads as TGTGCCAGCAGTACGGACAGGGAAGAGACCCAGTACTTC. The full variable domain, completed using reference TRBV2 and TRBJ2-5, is EPEVTQTPSHQVTQMGQEVILRCVPISNHLYFYWYRQILGQKVEFLVSFYNNEISEKSEIFDDQFSVERPDGSNFTLKIRSTKLEDSAMYFCASSTDREETQYFGPGTRLLVL.

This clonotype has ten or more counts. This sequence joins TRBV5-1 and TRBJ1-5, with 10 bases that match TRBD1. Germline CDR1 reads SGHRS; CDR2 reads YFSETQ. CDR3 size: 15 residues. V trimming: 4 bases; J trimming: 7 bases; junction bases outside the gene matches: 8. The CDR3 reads CASSPRQGAEQPQHF. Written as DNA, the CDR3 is TGCGCCAGCAGCCCCAGACAGGGGGCGGAACAGCCCCAGCATTTT.

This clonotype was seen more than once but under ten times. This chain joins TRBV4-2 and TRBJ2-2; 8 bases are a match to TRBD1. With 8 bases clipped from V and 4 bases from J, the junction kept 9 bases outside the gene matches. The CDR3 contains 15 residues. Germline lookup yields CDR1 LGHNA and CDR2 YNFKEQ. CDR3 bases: TGTGCCAGCGTATCGACAGGGGACCTCACCGGGGAGCTGTTTTTT. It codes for CASVSTGDLTGELFF.